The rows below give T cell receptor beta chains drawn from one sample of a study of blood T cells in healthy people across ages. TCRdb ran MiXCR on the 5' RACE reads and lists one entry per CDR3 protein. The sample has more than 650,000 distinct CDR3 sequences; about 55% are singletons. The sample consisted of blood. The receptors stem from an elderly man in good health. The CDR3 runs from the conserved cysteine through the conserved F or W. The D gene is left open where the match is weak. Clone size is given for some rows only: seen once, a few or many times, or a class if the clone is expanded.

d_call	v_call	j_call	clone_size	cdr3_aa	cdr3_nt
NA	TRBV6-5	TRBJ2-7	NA	CASSQGWGSYEQYF	TGTGCCAGCAGCCAGGGTTGGGGCTCCTACGAGCAGTACTTC
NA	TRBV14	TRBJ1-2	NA	CASSQDRLGQGYTF	TGTGCCAGCAGCCAAGATCGATTGGGGCAGGGCTACACCTTC
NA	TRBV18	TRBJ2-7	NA	CASSPVGLASWEQYF	TGTGCCAGCTCACCGGTGGGTCTAGCGTCGTGGGAGCAGTACTTC
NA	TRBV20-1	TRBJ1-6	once	CSARIRLGGSPLHF	TGCAGTGCTAGAATTCGGCTGGGGGGTTCACCCCTCCACTTT
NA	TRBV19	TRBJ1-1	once	CAARPTGMFQETEAFF	TGTGCCGCCCGCCCCACAGGGATGTTCCAGGAGACTGAAGCTTTCTTT
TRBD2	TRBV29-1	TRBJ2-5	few	CSVEVLAGGVETQYF	TGCAGCGTTGAAGTTCTAGCGGGAGGTGTAGAGACCCAGTACTTC
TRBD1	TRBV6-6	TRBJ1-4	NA	CACGQEAKLFF	TGTGCCTGCGGACAGGAAGCAAAACTGTTTTTT
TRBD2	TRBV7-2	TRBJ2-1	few	CAGSLGGASGTEQFF	TGTGCCGGCAGCTTGGGGGGGGCTAGCGGGACTGAGCAGTTCTTC
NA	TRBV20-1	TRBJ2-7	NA	CSAPGASYNEQYF	TGCAGTGCCCCAGGGGCCTCCTACAATGAGCAGTACTTC
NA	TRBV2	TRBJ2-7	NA	CASSDSGPPYEQYF	TGTGCCAGCAGTGATAGCGGCCCGCCCTACGAGCAGTACTTC
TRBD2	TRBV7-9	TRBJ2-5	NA	CASSLDPPGSGRNNEQYF	TGTGCCAGCAGCTTGGACCCGCCTGGGAGCGGGAGGAACAATGAGCAGTACTTC
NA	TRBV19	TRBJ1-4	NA	CASSPRHAATNEKLFF	TGTGCCAGTAGTCCTCGACACGCTGCAACTAATGAAAAACTGTTTTTT
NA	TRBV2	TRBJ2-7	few	CASSELANLIYEQYF	TGTGCCAGCAGTGAACTAGCGAACCTTATCTACGAGCAGTACTTC
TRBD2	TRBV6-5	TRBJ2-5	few	CASSYRGLAGTETQYF	TGTGCCAGCAGTTACCGCGGACTAGCGGGAACGGAGACCCAGTACTTC
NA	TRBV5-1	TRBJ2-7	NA	CASSHDVRLGERNEQYF	TGCGCCAGCAGCCACGACGTTCGATTGGGCGAGCGGAATGAGCAGTACTTC